Presented here are 25 T cell receptor beta chains from one specimen sequenced in a study of beta chain features in type 1 diabetes. General study results and limits: For Type 1 diabetes patients, all four CD4+ subsets carried TCRB CDR3s that were moderately but significantly shorter.

No antigen has been assigned to these receptors. Expressed TCRB transcripts were sequenced, since all the RNA that had been isolated was reverse transcribed. Produced via immunoSEQ multiplex PCR; TCRdb's table is partial and in-frame only. Of around 650,000 clones in the sample, approximately 13% are singletons; the top ten hold around 0.12%. The material sequenced was naive CD4+ T cells from blood. The source is a young man with type 1 diabetes.

The V gene is TRBV7-2, the J gene TRBJ1-3, with D unclear. The V and J ends lost 3 bases and 0 bases respectively, with 12 bases between them. This CDR3 is 16 amino acids long. The germline V gene encodes CDR1 SGHTA and CDR2 FQGNSA. CDR3 in DNA: TGTGCCAGCAGCTTGGTATCGACATACTCTGGAAACACCATATATTTT. This codes for CASSLVSTYSGNTIYF.

The sample holds a few counts of this clone. The gene calls are TRBV10-3 and TRBJ2-7; D unclear. CDR1 and CDR2 from the germline V gene are ENHRY and SYGVKD. V dropped 4 bases and J dropped 5 bases, with 6 bases sitting between them. The CDR3 loop spans 11 amino acids. CDR3 DNA: TGTGCCATCAGTGGGGGTAACGAGCAGTACTTC. It is translated as CAISGGNEQYF.

CDR3 region: CASTVGTGEVNEQFF. The CDR3 DNA reads TGTGCCAGCACGGTGGGGACAGGGGAGGTCAATGAGCAGTTCTTC. The chain is built from TRBV9 and TRBJ2-1; 10 bases are a match to TRBD1. Germline CDR1 SGDLS, CDR2 YYNGEE. J gave up 6 bases and V 6 bases, and 9 bases lay outside the gene matches. The CDR3 has 15 amino acids. Looking up the rest from reference TRBV9 and TRBJ2-1 gives the full variable domain: DSGVTQTPKHLITATGQRVTLRCSPRSGDLSVYWYQQSLDQGLQFLIQYYNGEERAKGNILERFSAQQFPDLHSELNLSSLELGDSALYFCASTVGTGEVNEQFFGPGTRLTVL.

V gene TRBV11-3 combines with J gene TRBJ2-2; D gene ambiguous. Trimming stripped 1 base from V and 0 bases from J, with 9 bases between. The V gene's germline CDR1 is SGHNT and CDR2 YENEEA. This CDR3 contains 16 residues. In nucleotides, the CDR3 is TGTGCCAGCAGCTTAGTCCAGTCCACGAACACCGGGGAGCTGTTTTTT. Encoded protein: CASSLVQSTNTGELFF.

The sample holds a few counts of this clone. V gene TRBV19 combines with J gene TRBJ2-2; D possibly uses TRBD1 or TRBD2 (6 bases each). Deletions cut 8 bases from V and 5 bases from J, with 18 bases between. CDR3 length equals 15 residues. The germline gives CDR1 LNHDA, CDR2 SQIVND (reference sequence). This CDR3 reads CASGRPGAGTGELFF. DNA of the CDR3: TGTGCCAGTGGGAGGCCAGGGGCCGGAACCGGGGAGCTGTTTTTT.

A few counts support this clone. The chain is built from TRBV29-1 and TRBJ1-5; D may be TRBD1 (6 bases). The CDR3 runs 14 residues. V was shortened by 6 bases and J by 5 bases, with 17 bases between the two germline ends. From germline, CDR1 is SQVTM and CDR2 ANQGSEA. CDR3 sequence (DNA): TGCAGCGTACGACAGAGGGGGACGGATCAGCCCCAGCATTTT. This sequence encodes CSVRQRGTDQPQHF.

This rearrangement joins TRBV5-4 to TRBJ2-7; perhaps D is TRBD1 or TRBD2 (5 bases each). CDR1 is SGHNT, CDR2 YYREEE, per germline (reference sequence). There are 14 residues in the CDR3. Trimming left V 0 bases short and J 3 bases short, with 10 bases between. The CDR3 reads CASSLGQGVYEQYF. The CDR3 nucleotides read TGTGCCAGCAGCTTGGGGCAGGGAGTCTACGAGCAGTACTTC.

The J gene is TRBJ1-4, the V gene TRBV5-1; no firm D call. V dropped 2 bases and J dropped 8 bases, with 10 bases sitting between them. CDR3 length: 13 amino acids. CDR1 is SGHRS and CDR2 is YFSETQ in the germline V gene. The CDR3 region has the DNA TGCGCCAGCAGCTTAAACGGATTAGAAAAACTGTTTTTT. It specifies CASSLNGLEKLFF.

This clone has only a few counts. The sample carries other DNA sequences with the same CDR3. This chain connects TRBV4-3 to TRBJ2-1; D gene ambiguous. V lost 0 bases, J lost 4 bases, and 4 bases lay in between. The CDR3 is 13 amino acids. Germline CDR1 and CDR2: LGHNA and YSLEER. The CDR3 bases are TGCGCCAGCAGCCAAGAATCGTACAATGAGCAGTTCTTC. Amino acids: CASSQESYNEQFF.

The CDR3 DNA reads TGTGCCAGCCTTAGACAGGGGGCAGGCACTGAAGCTTTCTTT. Translation gives CASLRQGAGTEAFF. This rearrangement joins TRBV27 to TRBJ1-1; 10 bases agree with TRBD1. CDR3 length: 14 amino acids. Germline CDR1 MNHEY, CDR2 SMNVEV (reference sequence). With V trimmed by 8 bases and J by 4 bases, 7 bases remained unmatched.

V is TRBV4-3 and J is TRBJ2-7; 7 bases agree with TRBD1. The germline gives CDR1 LGHNA, CDR2 YSLEER. This CDR3 spans 13 amino acids. Trimming removed 1 base from V and 6 bases from J; junction bases left unmatched: 3. CDR3 amino acids: CASSQVEGAEQYF. The CDR3 DNA reads as TGCGCCAGCAGCCAAGTTGAGGGGGCCGAGCAGTACTTC.

V is TRBV6-6 and J is TRBJ2-4; TRBD1 aligns across 7 bases. V was pared by 4 bases and J by 3 bases, with 3 bases of the junction left unmatched. CDR1 is MNHNY, CDR2 SVGAGI, per germline (reference sequence). The CDR3 is 14 residues long. The CDR3 sequence: CASSSRTGKNIQYF. DNA of the CDR3: TGTGCCAGCAGTTCGAGGACAGGCAAAAACATTCAGTACTTC.

This clone was counted only a few times. This chain joins TRBV10-3 and TRBJ2-1; 9 bases map to TRBD1. The CDR3 contains 14 residues. V lost 4 bases to trimming and J lost 7 bases; unmatched junction nucleotides: 5. CDR1 and CDR2 from the germline V gene are ENHRY and SYGVKD. The CDR3 here is CAISGRTGENEQFF. The CDR3 DNA reads as TGTGCCATCAGTGGAAGGACAGGGGAGAATGAGCAGTTCTTC.

The V call is TRBV5-1, the J call TRBJ2-7; D unclear. The CDR3 is 13 amino acids. V was shortened by 4 bases and J by 2 bases, with 10 bases between the two germline ends. Germline-derived CDR1 and CDR2 are SGHRS and YFSETQ. DNA for the CDR3: TGCGCCAGCAGCGAAGGAGCAACCTACGAGCAGTACTTC. Protein product: CASSEGATYEQYF.

This clone was found a few times. The CDR3 is CASSERTPTYEQYF. The CDR3 region has the DNA TGTGCCAGCAGTGAAAGGACACCGACGTACGAGCAGTACTTC. The J gene is TRBJ2-7, the V gene TRBV2; a possible D gene is TRBD1 (5 bases). This CDR3 is 14 amino acids long. Trimming shortened V by 2 bases and J by 4 bases, and 12 bases separated the two germline ends. The V gene's germline CDR1 is SNHLY and CDR2 FYNNEI.

This clone was observed a few times. V is TRBV7-2 and J is TRBJ2-5; 10 positions match TRBD2. Germline V lookup: CDR1 SGHTA, CDR2 FQGNSA. The junction had 16 bases not matched to a gene; V was cut back by 5 bases and J by 7 bases. This CDR3 is built from 17 residues. The chain's CDR3 is CASSTAPLAGVQGTQYF. CDR3 DNA: TGTGCCAGCAGCACGGCACCCCTAGCGGGAGTTCAGGGGACCCAGTACTTC. The complete variable domain, with remaining parts taken from reference TRBV7-2 and TRBJ2-5, reads GAGVSQSPSNKVTEKGKDVELRCDPISGHTALYWYRQSLGQGLEFLIYFQGNSAPDKSGLPSDRFSAERTGGSVSTLTIQRTQQEDSAVYLCASSTAPLAGVQGTQYFGPGTRLLVL.

This clone was seen only a few times. This sequence joins TRBV14 and TRBJ2-1; D tentatively fits TRBD1 or TRBD2 (5 bases each). Trimming pared 0 bases from V and 6 bases from J, leaving 18 bases between. The CDR3 is made up of 17 amino acids. CDR1 and CDR2 from the germline V gene are SGHDN and FVKESK. CDR3: CASSQEGGTGLGNEQFF. Written as DNA, the CDR3 is TGTGCCAGCAGCCAAGAAGGCGGAACAGGACTGGGCAATGAGCAGTTCTTC.

In its sample, this clone was seen a few times. The chain combines TRBV6-6 with TRBJ2-5, with a weak D call TRBD2 (5 bases). Looked up from germline, CDR1 is MNHNY and CDR2 is SVGAGI (reference sequence). Trimming took 7 bases from V and 5 from J, leaving 14 bases between them. The length of the CDR3 is 13 residues. The CDR3, as DNA: TGTGCCAGCATTCCAGCGGTGGGGGAGACCCAGTACTTC. Encoded protein: CASIPAVGETQYF.

This clone appeared a few times. The sample has other DNA sequences that encode this CDR3 too. This rearrangement joins TRBV14 to TRBJ2-7; D uncertain. CDR1 is SGHDN, CDR2 FVKESK, per germline. The CDR3 is made up of 12 amino acids. The V end was cut by 4 bases, the J end by 3 bases, with 7 bases between. The DNA for the CDR3 is TGTGCCAGCAGCCCGACTGGCTACGAGCAGTACTTC. Translated, it gives CASSPTGYEQYF.

Only a few counts were recorded for this clone. The V and J genes are TRBV5-4 and TRBJ2-7, with D maybe TRBD2 (7 bases). The V and J ends lost 2 bases and 7 bases respectively, with 22 bases between them. The CDR3 runs 16 residues. Germline CDR1 reads SGHNT; CDR2 reads YYREEE (reference sequence). CDR3 sequence reads: CASSFQRDTVGGEQYF. CDR3 nucleotide sequence: TGTGCCAGCAGCTTCCAACGGGACACCGTCGGGGGGGAGCAGTACTTC.

The chain combines TRBV25-1 with TRBJ1-2, with 7 bases fitting TRBD1. J lost 4 bases, V lost 3 bases, and 8 bases had no gene match. The CDR3 has 15 residues. The germline gives CDR1 MGHDK, CDR2 SYGVNS. As DNA, the CDR3 is TGTGCCAGCAGTGACACAGGGGTACCGGCCTATGGCTACACCTTC. Amino acids: CASSDTGVPAYGYTF.

V and J are TRBV7-2 and TRBJ2-5, with D perhaps matching TRBD2 (6 bases). From germline, CDR1 is SGHTA and CDR2 FQGNSA. The CDR3 loop spans 15 amino acids. The ends were cut back, 5 bases at V and 1 base at J, with 14 bases in the middle. The CDR3 DNA follows: TGTGCCAGCAGCCCCTTAGCGGACGTCCAAGAGACCCAGTACTTC. It specifies CASSPLADVQETQYF.

The sample holds one count of this clone. The genes are TRBV7-6 and TRBJ1-6; TRBD1 aligns across 10 bases. Germline V lookup: CDR1 SGHVS, CDR2 FNYEAQ. This CDR3 has 16 residues. J gave up 9 bases and V 5 bases, and 10 bases lay outside the gene matches. CDR3 nucleotide sequence: TGTGCCAGCAGCCAGACAGGGGGCTATCGTACTTCACCCCTCCACTTT. Translated: CASSQTGGYRTSPLHF. The full variable domain, with the rest looked up from reference TRBV7-6 and TRBJ1-6, is GAGVSQSPRYKVTKRGQDVALRCDPISGHVSLYWYRQALGQGPEFLTYFNYEAQQDKSGLPNDRFSAERPEGSISTLTIQRTEQRDSAMYRCASSQTGGYRTSPLHFGNGTRLTVT.

The chain links TRBV25-1 to TRBJ2-2; 7 bases agree with TRBD1. V shed 6 bases and J 7 bases; nucleotides not matched to a gene: 8. The CDR3 extends over 14 amino acids. Per germline, CDR1 MGHDK and CDR2 SYGVNS. DNA for the CDR3: TGTGCCAGCAGCGCATATACAGGGGACGGGGAGCTGTTTTTT. This encodes CASSAYTGDGELFF.

This clone was detected only a few times. The gene calls are TRBV13 and TRBJ1-6; unclear D gene. The V gene's germline CDR1 is PRHDT and CDR2 FYEKMQ (reference sequence). Deletions cut 0 bases from V and 3 bases from J, with 9 bases between. The CDR3 length is 16 residues. CDR3 region: CASSLGGSGYNSPLHF. Written as DNA, the CDR3 is TGTGCCAGCAGCTTAGGCGGGAGTGGCTATAATTCACCCCTCCACTTT.